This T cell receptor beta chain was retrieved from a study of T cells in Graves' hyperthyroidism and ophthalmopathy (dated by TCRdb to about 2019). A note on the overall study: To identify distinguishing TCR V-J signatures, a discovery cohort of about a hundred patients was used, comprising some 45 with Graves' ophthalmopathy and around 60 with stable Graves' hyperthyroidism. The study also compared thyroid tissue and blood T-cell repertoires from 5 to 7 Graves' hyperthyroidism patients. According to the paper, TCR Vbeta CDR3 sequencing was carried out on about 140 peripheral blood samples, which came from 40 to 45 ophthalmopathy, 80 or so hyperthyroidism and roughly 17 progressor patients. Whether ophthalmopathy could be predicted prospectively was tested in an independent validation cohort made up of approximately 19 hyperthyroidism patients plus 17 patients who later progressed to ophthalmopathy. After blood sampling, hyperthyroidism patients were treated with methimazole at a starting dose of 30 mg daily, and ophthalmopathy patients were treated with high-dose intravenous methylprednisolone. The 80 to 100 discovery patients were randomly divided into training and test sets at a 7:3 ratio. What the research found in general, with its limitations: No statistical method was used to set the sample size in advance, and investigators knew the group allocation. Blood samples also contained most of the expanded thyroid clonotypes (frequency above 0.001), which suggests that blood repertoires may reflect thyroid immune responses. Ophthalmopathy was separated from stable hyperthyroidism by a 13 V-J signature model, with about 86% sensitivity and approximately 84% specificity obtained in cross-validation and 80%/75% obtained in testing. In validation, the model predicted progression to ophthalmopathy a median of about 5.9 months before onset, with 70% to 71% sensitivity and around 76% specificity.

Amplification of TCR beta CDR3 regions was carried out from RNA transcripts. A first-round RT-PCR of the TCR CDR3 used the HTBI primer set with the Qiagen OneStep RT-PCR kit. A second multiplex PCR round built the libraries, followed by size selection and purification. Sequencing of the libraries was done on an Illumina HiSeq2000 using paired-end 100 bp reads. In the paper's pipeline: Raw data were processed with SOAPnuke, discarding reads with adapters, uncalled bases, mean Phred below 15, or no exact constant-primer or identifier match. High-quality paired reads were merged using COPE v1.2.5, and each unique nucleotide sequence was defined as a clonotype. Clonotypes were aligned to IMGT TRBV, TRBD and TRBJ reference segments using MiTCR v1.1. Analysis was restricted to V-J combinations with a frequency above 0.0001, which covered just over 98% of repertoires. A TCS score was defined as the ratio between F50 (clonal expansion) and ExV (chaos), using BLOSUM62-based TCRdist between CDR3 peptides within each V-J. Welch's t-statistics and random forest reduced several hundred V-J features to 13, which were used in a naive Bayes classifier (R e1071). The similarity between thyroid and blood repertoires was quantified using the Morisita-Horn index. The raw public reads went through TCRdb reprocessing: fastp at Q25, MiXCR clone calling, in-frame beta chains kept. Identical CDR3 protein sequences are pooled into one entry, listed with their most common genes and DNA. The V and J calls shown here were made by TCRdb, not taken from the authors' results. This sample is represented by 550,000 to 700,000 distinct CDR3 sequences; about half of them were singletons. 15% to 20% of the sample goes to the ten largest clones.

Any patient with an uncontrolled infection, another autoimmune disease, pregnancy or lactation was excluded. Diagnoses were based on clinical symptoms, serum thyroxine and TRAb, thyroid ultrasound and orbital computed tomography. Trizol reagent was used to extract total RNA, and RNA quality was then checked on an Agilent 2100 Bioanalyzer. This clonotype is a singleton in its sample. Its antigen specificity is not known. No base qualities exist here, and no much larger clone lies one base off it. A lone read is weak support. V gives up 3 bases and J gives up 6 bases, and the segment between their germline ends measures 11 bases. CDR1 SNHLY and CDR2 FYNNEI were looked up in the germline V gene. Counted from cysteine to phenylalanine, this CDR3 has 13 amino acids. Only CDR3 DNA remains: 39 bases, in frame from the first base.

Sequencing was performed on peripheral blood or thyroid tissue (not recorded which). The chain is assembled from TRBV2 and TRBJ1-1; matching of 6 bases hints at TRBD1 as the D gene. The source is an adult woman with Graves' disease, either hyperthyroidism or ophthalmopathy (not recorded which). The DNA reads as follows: TGTGCCAGCAGTGACCACAGGGAAGCTGAAGCTTTCTTT. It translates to CASSDHREAEAFF.